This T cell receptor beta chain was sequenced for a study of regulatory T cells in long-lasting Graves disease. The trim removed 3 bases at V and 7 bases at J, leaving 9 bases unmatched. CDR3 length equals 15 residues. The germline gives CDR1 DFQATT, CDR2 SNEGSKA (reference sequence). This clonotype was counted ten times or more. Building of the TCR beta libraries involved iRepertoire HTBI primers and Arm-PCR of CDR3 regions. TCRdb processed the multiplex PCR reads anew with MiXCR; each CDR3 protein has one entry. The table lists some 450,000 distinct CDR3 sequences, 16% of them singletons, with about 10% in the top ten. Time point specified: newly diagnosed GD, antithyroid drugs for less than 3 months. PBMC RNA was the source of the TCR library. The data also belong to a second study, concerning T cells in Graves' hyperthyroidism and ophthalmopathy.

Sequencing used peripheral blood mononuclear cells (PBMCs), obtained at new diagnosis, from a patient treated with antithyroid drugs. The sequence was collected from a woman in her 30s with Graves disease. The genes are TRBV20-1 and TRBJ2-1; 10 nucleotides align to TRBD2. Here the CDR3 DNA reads TGCAGTGCTAGCGGCCCTAGCGGGAGAAGGAATGAGCAGTTCTTC. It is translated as CSASGPSGRRNEQFF.